This T cell receptor (beta chain) was found in a study of blood T cell repertoires in COVID-19. Study as a whole: T cells, B-cell-depleted T cells, or PBMCs provided the cDNA or gDNA that served as material.

Clones were read by immunoSEQ multiplex PCR, and TCRdb kept only the in-frame ones, dropping some. The data show approximately 300,000 clones, around 90% seen once. The CDR3 sequence is 14 residues long. V gave up 4 bases and J gave up 5 bases, with 14 bases separating them. From germline, CDR1 is KGHDR and CDR2 SFDVKD. Sequenced: peripheral blood. The clonotype originates from a woman in her thirties or forties with COVID-19, enrolled during active disease. The chain joins TRBV24-1 to TRBJ2-7, with a possible D match to TRBD2 (6 bases). Here the CDR3 reads CATSEGGKEDEQYF. The CDR3 bases are TGTGCCACCAGTGAGGGCGGGAAGGAGGACGAGCAGTACTTC.